The 27 T cell receptor beta chains in this list originate from one sample, sequenced in a study of blood T cell repertoires in COVID-19. This table comes from immunoSEQ multiplex PCR, and its TCRdb copy is limited to in-frame clones, with some not included. Of more than 90,000 clones in the sample, about 86% are singletons; the top ten hold roughly 7.9%. The sequenced sample was peripheral blood. The receptors here all came from a man aged 65 to 79 who had recovered from COVID-19.

This chain connects TRBV4-1 to TRBJ2-1; 13 nucleotides line up with TRBD2. The ends lost 6 bases at V and 9 bases at J; junction bases unmatched: 8. This CDR3 has 15 residues. CDR1 MGHRA and CDR2 YSYEKL come from the germline V gene. CDR3 nucleotides: TGCGCCAGCAGACTCACTAGCGGGGGGGCCTTTGAGCAGTTCTTC. Encoded protein: CASRLTSGGAFEQFF.

The rearrangement joins TRBV5-1 to TRBJ2-1, with a tentative D call TRBD1 (6 bases). The germline CDR1 and CDR2 sequences are SGHRS and YFSETQ. With 4 bases removed from V and 5 bases from J, the gap between germline ends came to 16 bases. This CDR3 comprises 15 residues. CDR3 amino acids: CASSLGQQSNNEQFF. The CDR3 coding sequence is TGCGCCAGCAGCCTCGGACAGCAATCAAACAATGAGCAGTTCTTC.

The CDR3 DNA reads as TGTGCCAGCAGCGTAGCCCCGACAGTTGGCGAGCAGTACTTC. It yields the protein CASSVAPTVGEQYF. J is TRBJ2-7 and V is TRBV9; perhaps TRBD1 as D (5 bases). The ends were cut back, 0 bases at V and 6 bases at J, with 13 bases in the middle. The CDR3 runs to 14 residues. CDR1 is SGDLS and CDR2 is YYNGEE in the germline V gene.

CDR3 protein: CAWTPSGGETQYF. CDR3 nucleotides: TGTGCCTGGACTCCCTCGGGGGGAGAGACCCAGTACTTC. The V gene is TRBV30, the J gene TRBJ2-5; 7 positions match TRBD2. Germline CDR1 reads GTSNPN; CDR2 reads SVGIG (reference sequence). The CDR3 length is 13 residues. The V gene end was trimmed by 4 bases and the J gene end by 4 bases; junction bases not matched to a gene: 6.

The V and J genes are TRBV29-1 and TRBJ2-7; 10 positions agree with TRBD1. CDR1 SQVTM and CDR2 ANQGSEA come from the germline V gene. V trimming: 6 bases; J trimming: 3 bases; junction bases outside the gene matches: 5. CDR3 length equals 13 residues. The CDR3 here is CSVKGQGIYEQYF. The CDR3 DNA sequence: TGCAGCGTCAAGGGACAGGGGATCTACGAGCAGTACTTC.

The chain joins TRBV4-1 to TRBJ2-3; 9 bases are a match to TRBD2. The germline V gene encodes CDR1 MGHRA and CDR2 YSYEKL. There are 18 residues in the CDR3. V was clipped by 2 bases and J by 4 bases; unmatched bases: 13. The CDR3 protein is CASSQRGVGTSIPDTQYF. CDR3 nucleotides: TGCGCCAGCAGCCAACGGGGGGTCGGGACTAGCATCCCAGATACGCAGTATTTT.

The V gene is TRBV11-2, the J gene TRBJ1-4, with 7 bases matching TRBD1. Per germline, CDR1 SGHAT and CDR2 FQNNGV. The J segment lost 5 bases and the V segment lost 5 bases, leaving 5 bases of the junction unmatched. CDR3 length: 14 residues. CDR3 nucleotides: TGTGCCAGCAGCAAGCGACAGGGAAATGAAAAACTGTTTTTT. This encodes CASSKRQGNEKLFF.

The sample holds one count of this clone. This chain uses TRBV5-1 with TRBJ1-4; TRBD1 might be the D (5 bases). The germline V gene encodes CDR1 SGHRS and CDR2 YFSETQ. V lost 0 bases to trimming and J lost 0 bases, with 15 bases between them. The CDR3 is 18 residues long. The CDR3 coding sequence is TGCGCCAGCAGCTTGGAGGAGAACAGGCCCGCAACTAATGAAAAACTGTTTTTT. This gives the protein CASSLEENRPATNEKLFF.

This chain uses TRBV6-5 with TRBJ1-6, with 7 bases aligning to TRBD1. The CDR3 covers 13 residues. Germline-derived CDR1 and CDR2 are MNHEY and SVGAGI. Trimming removed 9 bases from V and 8 bases from J; junction bases left unmatched: 7. Here the CDR3 DNA reads TGTGCCAGTTTATACAGGGGAGATTCACCCCTCCACTTT. As protein: CASLYRGDSPLHF.

This rearrangement joins TRBV7-2 to TRBJ1-4; tentative D call: TRBD1 (6 bases). The V end lost 1 base, the J end lost 8 bases, and 14 bases lay between the germline ends. The germline CDR1 and CDR2 sequences are SGHTA and FQGNSA. The CDR3 has 15 residues. In DNA form, the CDR3 reads TGTGCCAGCAGCTTAGAATCCTCCCAGGGGGAAAAACTGTTTTTT. This translates into CASSLESSQGEKLFF.

This rearrangement joins TRBV2 to TRBJ1-5, with 7 bases lining up with TRBD1. The germline gives CDR1 SNHLY, CDR2 FYNNEI. Germline trimming cut 9 bases from V and 3 bases from J; bases unmatched to any gene: 8. The CDR3 is made up of 14 amino acids. In nucleotides, the CDR3 is TGTGCCAGTTCCTGGACAGGCCTCAATCAGCCCCAGCATTTT. The encoded protein is CASSWTGLNQPQHF.

This clone has just one count. The gene calls are TRBV9 and TRBJ1-1; a possible D gene is TRBD1 (6 bases). V was cut by 3 bases and J by 1 base, with 13 bases left in between. This CDR3 has 15 residues. Germline V gives CDR1 SGDLS, CDR2 YYNGEE. In nucleotides, the CDR3 is TGTGCCAGCAGCGGGGGGACAAGAGAGAACACTGAAGCTTTCTTT. This encodes CASSGGTRENTEAFF.

This chain links TRBV6-5 with TRBJ2-5; D is perhaps TRBD1 (6 bases). The V and J ends lost 7 bases and 2 bases respectively, with 8 bases between them. The CDR3 length is 12 residues. Germline V gene sequence: CDR1 MNHEY, CDR2 SVGAGI. The CDR3 DNA sequence: TGTGCCAGCAACAGGGAACAAGAGACCCAGTACTTC. Its protein product is CASNREQETQYF.

The chain has TRBV5-5 and TRBJ1-1; no reliable D call. CDR1 SGHKS and CDR2 YYEKEE come from the germline V gene (reference sequence). Trimming shortened V by 1 base and J by 3 bases, and 10 bases separated the two germline ends. The CDR3 is 14 amino acids. CDR3 in DNA: TGTGCCAGCAGCTTGTGGCTTTTGGACACTGAAGCTTTCTTT. Its protein product is CASSLWLLDTEAFF.

The chain links TRBV28 to TRBJ2-2, with D perhaps matching TRBD1 (5 bases). The germline V and J ends were trimmed by 7 bases and 2 bases, with 8 bases remaining between them. The germline V gene encodes CDR1 MDHEN and CDR2 SYDVKM. This CDR3 spans 13 amino acids. The CDR3, as DNA: TGTGCCAGCAAGGGGCCAAACACCGGGGAGCTGTTTTTT. Translating gives CASKGPNTGELFF.

This rearrangement joins TRBV7-3 to TRBJ2-5, with 9 bases fitting TRBD2. This CDR3 has 17 residues. The J segment lost 5 bases and the V segment lost 2 bases, leaving 12 bases of the junction unmatched. In germline, CDR1 is SGHTA, CDR2 FQGTGA. CDR3: CASSLGPRGGRWETQYF. Here the CDR3 DNA reads TGTGCCAGCAGCTTAGGGCCGCGGGGGGGCCGTTGGGAGACCCAGTACTTC.

The V call is TRBV4-2, the J call TRBJ2-3; a weak D match, TRBD2 (7 bases). Germline loops: CDR1 LGHNA, CDR2 YNFKEQ. V lost 4 bases, J lost 12 bases, and 17 bases lay in between. CDR3 length equals 13 residues. CDR3 protein: CASSPPGRGGQYF. CDR3 bases: TGTGCCAGCAGCCCGCCGGGGAGGGGGGGACAGTATTTT.

This sequence joins TRBV11-1 and TRBJ2-7, with 7 bases matching TRBD1. Germline loops: CDR1 SGHAT, CDR2 FQDESV (reference sequence). Trimming at V came to 1 base and at J to 3 bases, leaving 6 bases not matched to a gene. The CDR3 has 15 residues. The CDR3 loop reads CASSLESGGFYEQYF. Written as DNA, the CDR3 is TGTGCCAGCAGCTTAGAGTCAGGGGGATTCTACGAGCAGTACTTC.

This clone was recorded a few times. The chain is built from TRBV7-2 and TRBJ2-7; D remains unclear. The germline V gene encodes CDR1 SGHTA and CDR2 FQGNSA. The CDR3 runs to 14 residues. The germline V and J ends were trimmed by 5 bases and 3 bases, with 14 bases remaining between them. CDR3 sequence (DNA): TGTGCCAGCAGCCCCCAGGTAGGAAACTACGAGCAGTACTTC. Translated, it gives CASSPQVGNYEQYF.

The V gene is TRBV7-9, the J gene TRBJ2-1; 9 bases are shared with TRBD2. Germline lookup yields CDR1 SEHNR and CDR2 FQNEAQ (reference sequence). V was clipped by 5 bases and J by 1 base; unmatched bases: 12. This CDR3 comprises 18 residues. For the CDR3, the DNA is TGTGCCAGCAGCCCCCGGGCTAGCGGGACGATGTCCTACAATGAGCAGTTCTTC. Its translation is CASSPRASGTMSYNEQFF.

Regarding this clone: This same CDR3 is encoded by further DNA sequences in the sample. This chain uses TRBV6-6 with TRBJ1-1, with D tentatively TRBD1 (5 bases). The CDR3 length is 14 residues. V was pared by 2 bases and J by 1 base, with 8 bases between. CDR1 is MNHNY, CDR2 SVGAGI, per germline (reference sequence). The CDR3: CASSYPGQNTEAFF. DNA of the CDR3: TGTGCCAGCAGTTACCCAGGACAGAACACTGAAGCTTTCTTT.

J is TRBJ1-2 and V is TRBV5-6; possible D gene TRBD1, 6 bases. From germline, CDR1 is SGHDT and CDR2 YYEEEE. The V end was cut by 1 base, the J end by 4 bases, with 14 bases between. The CDR3 is 15 residues long. CDR3 in amino acids: CASSLSRLGGYGYTF. CDR3 nucleotide sequence: TGTGCCAGCAGCTTGAGCAGGTTAGGGGGCTATGGCTACACCTTC.

The gene calls are TRBV4-3 and TRBJ1-4; TRBD1 agrees at 9 bases. After removal of 4 bases from V and 8 bases from J, the junction contained 8 bases not matched to a gene. The CDR3 totals 15 residues. CDR1 and CDR2 (germline): LGHNA, YSLEER. This CDR3 is CASSPYRGLGEKLFF. CDR3 bases: TGCGCCAGCAGCCCGTACAGGGGGCTAGGAGAAAAACTGTTTTTT.

This chain joins TRBV5-1 and TRBJ2-2; 10 bases align to TRBD1. CDR3 length: 18 residues. The germline CDR1 and CDR2 sequences are SGHRS and YFSETQ. Trimming at V came to 1 base and at J to 0 bases, leaving 6 bases not matched to a gene. The CDR3 sequence: CASSLPRDRGTNTGELFF. The CDR3 coding sequence is TGCGCCAGCAGCTTGCCCCGGGACAGGGGAACGAACACCGGGGAGCTGTTTTTT.

The chain employs TRBV6-5 and TRBJ1-1; D may be TRBD1 (5 bases). The CDR3 sequence is 13 residues long. V lost 5 bases, J lost 11 bases, and 18 bases lay in between. Germline CDR1 MNHEY, CDR2 SVGAGI. Here the CDR3 DNA reads TGTGCCAGCAGTCGTACTGGGGAAAGGGGCGCTTTCTTT. Residues: CASSRTGERGAFF.

The rearrangement joins TRBV3-1 (or the pseudogene TRBV3-2) to TRBJ2-5, with 9 bases fitting TRBD2. The CDR3 has 16 residues. Trimming at V came to 1 base and at J to 4 bases, leaving 7 bases not matched to a gene. CDR1 is LGHDT, CDR2 YNNKEL, per germline (reference sequence). For the CDR3, the DNA is TGTGCCAGCAGCCAAGGGCTGGCGGGGGGGCCAGAGACCCAGTACTTC. Its protein is CASSQGLAGGPETQYF.

This clone was seen a single time. This chain links TRBV28 with TRBJ1-1; possible D gene TRBD1, 6 bases. Germline loops: CDR1 MDHEN, CDR2 SYDVKM. V gave up 6 bases and J gave up 2 bases, with 16 bases separating them. The CDR3 is 15 amino acids. In DNA form, the CDR3 reads TGTGCCAGCAGGTATACAGGGACAAAAAACACTGAAGCTTTCTTT. Its protein is CASRYTGTKNTEAFF.